These 14 T cell receptor beta chains originate from one sample sequenced in a study of OX40 agonist ivuxolimab in advanced cancers. The assay was immunoSEQ multiplex PCR, and TCRdb's table has in-frame clones only and misses some. Among around 44,000 clones, 75% to 90% were seen once, and the ten largest hold 4% to 6%. The sequencing here drew on CD4+ or CD8+ T cells sorted from blood, taken in a trial of the OX40 agonist ivuxolimab. These receptors came from an adult with an advanced solid tumor such as melanoma, head and neck, liver or kidney cancer.

This chain joins TRBV14 and TRBJ2-7; weak D call: TRBD2 (6 bases). Germline V gene lookup returns CDR1 SGHDN and CDR2 FVKESK. The V end lost 4 bases, the J end lost 2 bases, and 15 bases lay between the germline ends. This CDR3 comprises 15 residues. The CDR3 spells CASSPGGLGTYEQYF. The DNA of the CDR3 is TGTGCCAGCAGCCCAGGAGGGCTGGGGACCTACGAGCAGTACTTC.

CDR3 sequence: CASSRGLAGPSSYEQYF. The CDR3 DNA sequence: TGTGCCAGCAGCAGAGGACTAGCGGGACCTAGCTCCTACGAGCAGTACTTC. The chain carries TRBV5-4 and TRBJ2-7; 12 bases fit TRBD2. CDR3 length: 17 residues. Germline V gene sequence: CDR1 SGHNT, CDR2 YYREEE (reference sequence). V gave up 4 bases and J gave up 0 bases; unmatched junction bases: 8.

This chain joins TRBV9 and TRBJ2-7, with no clear D. There are 9 residues in the CDR3. Germline V gene sequence: CDR1 SGDLS, CDR2 YYNGEE. The CDR3 loop is CMRTYEQYF. In nucleotides, the CDR3 is TGTATGAGAACTTACGAGCAGTACTTC.

This clone was seen only once. The chain joins TRBV6-1 to TRBJ1-2; no definite D call. CDR3 length: 13 amino acids. Germline V CDR1 and CDR2: MNHNS, SASEGT. With 6 bases removed from V and 0 bases from J, the gap between germline ends came to 8 bases. The CDR3 bases are TGTGCCAGCAGGGGCCCTTCTAACTATGGCTACACCTTC. It codes for CASRGPSNYGYTF.

The chain links TRBV5-1 to TRBJ2-1; the match to TRBD1 covers 9 bases. The CDR3 spans 19 residues. J gave up 3 bases and V 0 bases, and 13 bases lay outside the gene matches. The germline V gene encodes CDR1 SGHRS and CDR2 YFSETQ. CDR3 DNA sequence: TGCGCCAGCAGCTTGGAGCCGAGTAGGGACAGGGTGAACTACAATGAGCAGTTCTTC. This sequence encodes CASSLEPSRDRVNYNEQFF.

This clone was counted a single time. The chain employs TRBV5-1 and TRBJ2-1; D is perhaps TRBD1 (6 bases). There are 14 residues in the CDR3. V was cut by 3 bases and J by 7 bases, with 14 bases left in between. The germline gives CDR1 SGHRS, CDR2 YFSETQ. CDR3 loop: CASSSARGKNEQFF. For the CDR3, the DNA is TGCGCCAGCAGCTCCGCCAGGGGAAAGAATGAGCAGTTCTTC.

The CDR3 DNA reads as TGTGCCAGCTCACCACCTAGTTTGGGGAAGGAGACCCAGTACTTC. Translation gives CASSPPSLGKETQYF. This chain joins TRBV18 and TRBJ2-5; D unclear. Germline CDR1 reads KGHSH; CDR2 reads LQKENI. CDR3 length: 15 amino acids. Trimming took off 0 bases at V and 5 bases at J, with 13 bases between the two ends. Full variable domain (missing parts from reference TRBV18 and TRBJ2-5): NAGVMQNPRHLVRRRGQEARLRCSPMKGHSHVYWYRQLPEEGLKFMVYLQKENIIDESGMPKERFSAEFPKEGPSILRIQQVVRGDSAAYFCASSPPSLGKETQYFGPGTRLLVL.

The chain recombines TRBV11-2 with TRBJ2-4; no clear D gene. V was shortened by 3 bases and J by 0 bases, with 6 bases between the two germline ends. The germline V gene encodes CDR1 SGHAT and CDR2 FQNNGV. The CDR3 is made up of 14 amino acids. This CDR3 is CASSFQLAKNIQYF. The CDR3 nucleotides are TGTGCCAGCAGCTTTCAACTAGCCAAAAACATTCAGTACTTC.

This clone was observed a handful of times. The genes are TRBV4-1 and TRBJ2-7, with D perhaps matching TRBD2 (5 bases). V was pared by 1 base and J by 0 bases, with 16 bases between. The CDR3 loop spans 17 amino acids. Germline V gene lookup returns CDR1 MGHRA and CDR2 YSYEKL. CDR3 bases: TGCGCCAGCAGCCAAGGGGCCGGGAACGCATTCTCCTACGAGCAGTACTTC. Translated, it gives CASSQGAGNAFSYEQYF.

The gene calls are TRBV5-1 and TRBJ2-3, with 8 bases aligning to TRBD2. From germline, CDR1 is SGHRS and CDR2 YFSETQ. The CDR3 extends over 15 amino acids. V was pared by 1 base and J by 14 bases, with 15 bases of the junction left unmatched. The CDR3 DNA reads TGCGCCAGCAGCTTGTCGGGACTAGGGCGACTAGGATGGTATTTT. Translation: CASSLSGLGRLGWYF.

The V and J genes are TRBV4-1 and TRBJ2-7; D ambiguous. The CDR3 sequence is 14 residues long. Trimming removed 1 base from V and 0 bases from J, with 7 bases in between. Germline V gene sequence: CDR1 MGHRA, CDR2 YSYEKL. The CDR3 bases are TGCGCCAGCAGCCAAGGGCCCCACTCCTACGAGCAGTACTTC. Translating gives CASSQGPHSYEQYF.

V is TRBV11-3 and J is TRBJ2-7, with TRBD1 matching 9 bases. Germline values: CDR1 SGHNT, CDR2 YENEEA. This CDR3 comprises 15 residues. V dropped 5 bases and J dropped 2; count of bases not matched to a gene: 7. The CDR3 nucleotides read TGTGCCAGCAGCCGCGACAGGGGGAGGGCCTACGAGCAGTACTTC. It yields the protein CASSRDRGRAYEQYF. The full variable domain, its missing parts supplied by reference TRBV11-3 and TRBJ2-7, is EAGVVQSPRYKIIEKKQPVAFWCNPISGHNTLYWYLQNLGQGPELLIRYENEEAVDDSQLPKDRFSAERLKGVDSTLKIQPAELGDSAVYLCASSRDRGRAYEQYFGPGTRLTVT.

The sample holds a few counts of this clone. The J gene is TRBJ1-1, the V gene TRBV9, with D uncertain. Trimming took 2 bases from V and 1 from J, leaving 9 bases between them. This CDR3 is 14 amino acids long. Germline CDR1 and CDR2: SGDLS and YYNGEE. The CDR3 DNA sequence: TGTGCCAGCAGCGTTATTGCGGAGAACACTGAAGCTTTCTTT. Translating it yields CASSVIAENTEAFF. Filled out from reference TRBV9 and TRBJ1-1, the complete variable domain reads DSGVTQTPKHLITATGQRVTLRCSPRSGDLSVYWYQQSLDQGLQFLIQYYNGEERAKGNILERFSAQQFPDLHSELNLSSLELGDSALYFCASSVIAENTEAFFGQGTRLTVV.

The rearrangement uses TRBV11-3 and TRBJ1-5; weak D call: TRBD1 (6 bases). V was clipped by 0 bases and J by 7 bases, with 10 bases between them. Per the germline V gene, CDR1 is SGHNT and CDR2 is YENEEA. The CDR3 runs 14 residues. CDR3 protein: CASSLDGGGQPQHF. Written as DNA, the CDR3 is TGTGCCAGCAGCTTAGACGGGGGCGGACAGCCCCAGCATTTT.